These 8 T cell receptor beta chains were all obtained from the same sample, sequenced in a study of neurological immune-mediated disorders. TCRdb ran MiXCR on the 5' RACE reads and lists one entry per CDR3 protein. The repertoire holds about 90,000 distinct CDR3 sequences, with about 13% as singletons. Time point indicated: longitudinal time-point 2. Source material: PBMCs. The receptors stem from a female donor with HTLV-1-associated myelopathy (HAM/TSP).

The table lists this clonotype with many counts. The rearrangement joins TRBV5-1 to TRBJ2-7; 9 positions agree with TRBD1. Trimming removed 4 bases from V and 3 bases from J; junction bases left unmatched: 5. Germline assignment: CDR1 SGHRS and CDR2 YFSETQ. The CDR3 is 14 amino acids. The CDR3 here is CASSLSTGGYEQYF. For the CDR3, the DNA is TGCGCCAGCAGCCTCTCGACAGGGGGCTACGAGCAGTACTTC.

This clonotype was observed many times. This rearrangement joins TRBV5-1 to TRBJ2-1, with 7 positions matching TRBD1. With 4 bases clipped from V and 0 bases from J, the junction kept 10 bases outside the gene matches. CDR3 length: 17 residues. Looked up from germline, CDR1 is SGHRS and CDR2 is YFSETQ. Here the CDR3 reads CASSRTDRASSYNEQFF. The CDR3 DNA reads TGCGCCAGCAGCCGCACTGACAGGGCGAGCTCCTACAATGAGCAGTTCTTC. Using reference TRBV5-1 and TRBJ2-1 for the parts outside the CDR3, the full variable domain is KAGVTQTPRYLIKTRGQQVTLSCSPISGHRSVSWYQQTPGQGLQFLFEYFSETQRNKGNFPGRFSGRQFSNSRSEMNVSTLELGDSALYLCASSRTDRASSYNEQFFGPGTRLTVL.

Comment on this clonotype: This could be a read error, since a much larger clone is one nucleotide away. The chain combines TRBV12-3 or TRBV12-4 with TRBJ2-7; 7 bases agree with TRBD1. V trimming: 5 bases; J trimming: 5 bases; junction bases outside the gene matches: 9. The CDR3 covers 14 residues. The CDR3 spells CASSPDRVRDEQYF. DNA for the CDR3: TGTGCCAGCAGTCCAGACAGGGTACGCGACGAGCAGTACTTC.

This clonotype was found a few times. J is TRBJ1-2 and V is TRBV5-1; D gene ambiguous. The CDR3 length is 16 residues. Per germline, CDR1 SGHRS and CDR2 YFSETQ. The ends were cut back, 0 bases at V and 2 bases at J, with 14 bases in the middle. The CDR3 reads CASSLDAVPSNYGYTF. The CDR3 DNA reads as TGCGCCAGCAGCTTGGATGCAGTCCCCTCAAACTATGGCTACACCTTC.

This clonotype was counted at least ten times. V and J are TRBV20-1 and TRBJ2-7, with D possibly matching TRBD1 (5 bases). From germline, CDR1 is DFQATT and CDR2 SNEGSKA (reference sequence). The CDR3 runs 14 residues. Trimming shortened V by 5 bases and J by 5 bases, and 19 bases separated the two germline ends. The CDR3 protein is CSAQRRSGMNEQYF. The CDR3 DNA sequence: TGCAGTGCTCAGAGGCGTTCAGGGATGAACGAGCAGTACTTC.

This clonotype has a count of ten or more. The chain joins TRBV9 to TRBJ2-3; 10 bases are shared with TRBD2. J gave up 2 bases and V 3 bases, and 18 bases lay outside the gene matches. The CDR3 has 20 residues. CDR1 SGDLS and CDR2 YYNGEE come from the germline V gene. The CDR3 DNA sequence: TGTGCCAGCAGCGAGCCTATAGGACTAGCGGCGCCATCTTACACAGATACGCAGTATTTT. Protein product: CASSEPIGLAAPSYTDTQYF. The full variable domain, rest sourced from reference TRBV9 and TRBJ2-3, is DSGVTQTPKHLITATGQRVTLRCSPRSGDLSVYWYQQSLDQGLQFLIQYYNGEERAKGNILERFSAQQFPDLHSELNLSSLELGDSALYFCASSEPIGLAAPSYTDTQYFGPGTRLTVL.

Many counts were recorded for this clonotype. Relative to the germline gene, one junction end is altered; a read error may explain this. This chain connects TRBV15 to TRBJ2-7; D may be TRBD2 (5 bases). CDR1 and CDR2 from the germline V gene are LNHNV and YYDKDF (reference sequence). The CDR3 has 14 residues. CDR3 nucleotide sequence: TGTGCTACCAGCAGAGCTGGGGAGAGCTACGAGCAGTACTTC. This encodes CATSRAGESYEQYF. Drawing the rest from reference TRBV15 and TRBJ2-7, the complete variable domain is DAMVIQNPRYQVTQFGKPVTLSCSQTLNHNVMYWYQQKSSQAPKLLFHYYDKDFNNEADTPDNFQSRRPNTSFCFLDIRSPGLGDTAMYLCATSRAGESYEQYFGPGTRLTVT.

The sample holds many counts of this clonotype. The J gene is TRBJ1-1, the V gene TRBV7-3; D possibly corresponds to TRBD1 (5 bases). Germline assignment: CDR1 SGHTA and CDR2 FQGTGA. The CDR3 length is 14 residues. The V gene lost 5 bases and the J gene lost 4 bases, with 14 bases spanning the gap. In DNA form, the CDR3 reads TGTGCCAGCAGCGCAGGAGGGGTCCCCACTGAAGCTTTCTTT. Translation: CASSAGGVPTEAFF.